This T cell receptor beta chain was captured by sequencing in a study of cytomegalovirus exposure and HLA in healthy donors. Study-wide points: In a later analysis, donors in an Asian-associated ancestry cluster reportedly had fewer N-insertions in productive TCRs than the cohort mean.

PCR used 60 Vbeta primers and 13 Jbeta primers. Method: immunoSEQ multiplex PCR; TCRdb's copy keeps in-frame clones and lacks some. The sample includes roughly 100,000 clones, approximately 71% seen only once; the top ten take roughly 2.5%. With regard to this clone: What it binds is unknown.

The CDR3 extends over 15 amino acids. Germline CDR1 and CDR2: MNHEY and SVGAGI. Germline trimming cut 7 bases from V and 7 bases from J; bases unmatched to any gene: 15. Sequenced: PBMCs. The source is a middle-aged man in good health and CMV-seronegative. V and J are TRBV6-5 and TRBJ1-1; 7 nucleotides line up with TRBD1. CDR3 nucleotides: TGTGCCAGCAAGACATCAGGGGGGTCGCTCCGTGAAGCTTTCTTT. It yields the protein CASKTSGGSLREAFF.